In this sample, the clone carrying this T cell receptor beta chain turned up a few times. The antigen remains unidentified. The data were taken from a study of CD8 T cells in ankylosing spondylitis. Notes on the study in general: According to the report, clones linked to the disease were significantly enriched in matched synovial fluid samples taken from ankylosing spondylitis patients. Some motif variants had been reported before (in reactive arthritis synovial fluid and blood). Peripheral blood held disease-linked clones only at relatively low frequency, and these were CD8+.

The CDR3 length is 18 residues. Trimming took off 6 bases at V and 0 bases at J, with 18 bases between the two ends. Germline V gives CDR1 ENHRY, CDR2 SYGVKD. It was by quantitative 5'-RACE with molecular barcodes that TCR beta libraries were made. TCRdb re-derived calls from the 5' RACE reads in MiXCR, one entry per CDR3 protein. The sample carries some 39,000 distinct CDR3 sequences, around 15% recorded once. The rearrangement uses TRBV10-3 and TRBJ2-6; D is perhaps TRBD2 (5 bases). Sequenced sample: synovial fluid, either unsorted or a sorted T cell fraction (not recorded which). This clonotype was obtained from a male donor with ankylosing spondylitis. CDR3 protein: CAIRPLGGPHSGANVLTF. The CDR3 region has the DNA TGTGCCATCAGGCCTCTTGGAGGTCCTCACTCTGGGGCCAACGTCCTGACTTTC.